A single sample gave rise to the 23 T cell receptor beta chains below, sequenced in a study of cytomegalovirus exposure and HLA in healthy donors. The PCR used 60 Vbeta and 13 Jbeta primers. Produced via immunoSEQ multiplex PCR; TCRdb's table is partial and in-frame only. The sample carries 180,000 or so clones, roughly 73% recorded once. Material for sequencing was PBMCs. The receptors stem from a woman in her thirties or forties in good health and CMV-seropositive.

J is TRBJ2-7 and V is TRBV2; D possibly corresponds to TRBD2 (6 bases). Trimming took 6 bases from V and 3 from J, leaving 9 bases between them. CDR1 SNHLY and CDR2 FYNNEI come from the germline V gene. This CDR3 is 12 amino acids long. CDR3 residues: CASSRLDYEQYF. CDR3 DNA sequence: TGTGCCAGCAGCCGACTAGACTACGAGCAGTACTTC.

The genes are TRBV28 and TRBJ1-6, with 8 bases aligning to TRBD1. V lost 9 bases, J lost 6 bases, and 7 bases stayed unmatched. The CDR3 consists of 14 residues. CDR1 and CDR2 (germline): MDHEN, SYDVKM. CDR3 sequence reads: CASSGGGSNSPLHF. CDR3 bases: TGTGCCAGTTCAGGGGGCGGTAGTAATTCACCCCTCCACTTT.

This sequence joins TRBV2 and TRBJ2-1; 10 bases are shared with TRBD2. The V gene end was trimmed by 7 bases and the J gene end by 5 bases; junction bases not matched to a gene: 14. The CDR3 contains 17 residues. CDR1 and CDR2 (germline): SNHLY, FYNNEI. The CDR3 nucleotides read TGTGCCAGCATTCTCGAACTCAGCGGGAGGGCAAACAATGAGCAGTTCTTC. Protein sequence: CASILELSGRANNEQFF. Full variable domain (missing parts from reference TRBV2 and TRBJ2-1): EPEVTQTPSHQVTQMGQEVILRCVPISNHLYFYWYRQILGQKVEFLVSFYNNEISEKSEIFDDQFSVERPDGSNFTLKIRSTKLEDSAMYFCASILELSGRANNEQFFGPGTRLTVL.

This clone appeared a few times. This chain uses TRBV28 with TRBJ2-5; 8 bases are shared with TRBD1. Germline V CDR1 and CDR2: MDHEN, SYDVKM. The CDR3 is 16 amino acids. V was clipped by 2 bases and J by 6 bases; unmatched bases: 11. The CDR3 region has the DNA TGTGCCAGCAGTTTAGGAGGTGGGGGACAGGCGAAGACCCAGTACTTC. Protein sequence: CASSLGGGGQAKTQYF.

J is TRBJ1-4 and V is TRBV28, with 7 bases matching TRBD1. CDR3 size: 14 residues. Trimming cost V 9 bases and J 8 bases; bases outside gene matches: 12. CDR1 and CDR2 from the germline V gene are MDHEN and SYDVKM. Written as DNA, the CDR3 is TGTGCCAGTACGGGACAGCCCACTCGAGAAAAACTGTTTTTT. Protein sequence: CASTGQPTREKLFF.

J is TRBJ2-7 and V is TRBV6-1; possibly TRBD1 for D (6 bases). V gave up 7 bases and J gave up 4 bases, with 17 bases separating them. Germline V gene data show CDR1 as MNHNS and CDR2 as SASEGT. The CDR3 totals 14 residues. This CDR3 is CASMNQGLGYEQYF. The CDR3 DNA follows: TGTGCCAGCATGAACCAGGGGTTAGGATACGAGCAGTACTTC.

This clone was seen only once. One end of the junction fails to match germline, which may point to a read error. The chain is built from TRBV28 and TRBJ1-5, with TRBD1 matching 7 bases. Germline-derived CDR1 and CDR2 are MDHEN and SYDVKM. This CDR3 spans 13 amino acids. The CDR3 nucleotides read TGTGCCGGCAGTTCTACAGGGGTTCAGCCCCAGCATTTT. It encodes CAGSSTGVQPQHF.

The chain employs TRBV19 and TRBJ2-3, with 11 bases identical to TRBD2. Per the germline V gene, CDR1 is LNHDA and CDR2 is SQIVND (reference sequence). The length of the CDR3 is 17 residues. V dropped 3 bases and J dropped 2; count of bases not matched to a gene: 7. CDR3 in amino acids: CASSIAGLAGVTDTQYF. The CDR3 coding sequence is TGTGCCAGTAGTATTGCAGGACTAGCGGGCGTCACAGATACGCAGTATTTT.

As DNA, the CDR3 is TGTGCCAGCAGATACCCGACAGGACCTAGCAATCAGCCCCAGCATTTT. Protein product: CASRYPTGPSNQPQHF. The V gene is TRBV28, the J gene TRBJ1-5, with D perhaps matching TRBD1 (6 bases). Trimming left V 6 bases short and J 0 bases short, with 15 bases between. Germline V gene data show CDR1 as MDHEN and CDR2 as SYDVKM. The CDR3 sequence is 16 residues long.

This clone has a single count. V gene TRBV5-1 combines with J gene TRBJ2-1; 9 positions match TRBD2. J was trimmed by 9 bases and V by 3 bases; bases with no gene match: 22. This CDR3 region has 19 residues. Germline CDR1 reads SGHRS; CDR2 reads YFSETQ. The CDR3 DNA reads TGCGCCAGCAGCTCCTACCCCCTAGCGGGGCCCCCAAATATGGGTGAGCAGTTCTTC. It translates to CASSSYPLAGPPNMGEQFF. Variable domain in full (rest from reference TRBV5-1 and TRBJ2-1): KAGVTQTPRYLIKTRGQQVTLSCSPISGHRSVSWYQQTPGQGLQFLFEYFSETQRNKGNFPGRFSGRQFSNSRSEMNVSTLELGDSALYLCASSSYPLAGPPNMGEQFFGPGTRLTVL.

J is TRBJ1-4 and V is TRBV5-4; 9 nucleotides align to TRBD1. CDR3 length: 15 residues. The V segment lost 3 bases and the J segment 5 bases; nucleotides outside the gene matches: 5. The germline V gene encodes CDR1 SGHNT and CDR2 YYREEE (reference sequence). As DNA, the CDR3 is TGTGCCAGCAGCTCCCCGGGACAGGGAAATGAAAAACTGTTTTTT. The encoded protein is CASSSPGQGNEKLFF. Full variable domain (rest looked up from reference TRBV5-4 and TRBJ1-4): ETGVTQSPTHLIKTRGQQVTLRCSSQSGHNTVSWYQQALGQGPQFIFQYYREEENGRGNFPPRFSGLQFPNYSSELNVNALELDDSALYLCASSSPGQGNEKLFFGSGTQLSVL.

V and J are TRBV4-3 and TRBJ2-7; 11 bases are shared with TRBD2. V was pared by 3 bases and J by 6 bases, with 7 bases of the junction left unmatched. CDR1 is LGHNA and CDR2 is YSLEER in the germline V gene. This CDR3 comprises 15 residues. The CDR3, as DNA: TGCGCCAGCAGCCAGGGTGTAGCGGGAGGGCGCGAGCAGTACTTC. Its protein product is CASSQGVAGGREQYF.

This clone was counted a single time. The CDR3 nucleotides read TGTGCCAGTAGTATTTCGACAGGGAACTATGGCTACACCTTC. Translating it yields CASSISTGNYGYTF. The rearrangement joins TRBV19 to TRBJ1-2, with 7 bases fitting TRBD1. This CDR3 region has 14 residues. Losses at the gene ends were 3 bases for V and 2 bases for J; bases not matched to a gene: 3. Germline-derived CDR1 and CDR2 are LNHDA and SQIVND (reference sequence).

The chain recombines TRBV28 with TRBJ1-5; D perhaps matches TRBD1 (5 bases). The germline CDR1 and CDR2 sequences are MDHEN and SYDVKM. The CDR3 extends over 14 amino acids. The V end was cut by 6 bases, the J end by 2 bases, with 11 bases between. The CDR3 DNA reads TGTGCCAGCAGCATTGGGGGGGGCAATCAGCCCCAGCATTTT. Translating gives CASSIGGGNQPQHF.

The genes are TRBV4-2 and TRBJ2-1; 7 bases align to TRBD2. CDR1 and CDR2 (germline): LGHNA, YNFKEQ. Losses at the gene ends were 1 base for V and 3 bases for J; bases not matched to a gene: 6. The CDR3 length is 16 residues. CDR3 coding DNA: TGTGCCAGCAGCCAAGCCCAGGCGGGAGACTACAATGAGCAGTTCTTC. The encoded protein is CASSQAQAGDYNEQFF.

This sequence joins TRBV6-1 and TRBJ1-1; D is unclear. Per germline, CDR1 MNHNS and CDR2 SASEGT. This CDR3 comprises 12 residues. Trimming took 4 bases from V and 5 from J, leaving 8 bases between them. CDR3 DNA: TGTGCCAGCAGTGGAGGAAATACTGAAGCTTTCTTT. It codes for CASSGGNTEAFF.

The genes are TRBV7-3 and TRBJ2-3, with TRBD2 matching 8 bases. The CDR3 loop spans 16 amino acids. CDR1 and CDR2 (germline): SGHTA, FQGTGA. The V and J ends lost 3 bases and 0 bases, in that order; junction bases with no gene match: 5. The chain's CDR3 is CASSLAGTRSTDTQYF. Written as DNA, the CDR3 is TGTGCCAGCAGCTTGGCCGGGACTAGGAGCACAGATACGCAGTATTTT.

The CDR3 coding sequence is TGTGCCAGCAGCAAACTAGCGGGAGGAGAGACCCAGTACTTC. The encoded protein is CASSKLAGGETQYF. The chain combines TRBV9 with TRBJ2-5, with 12 bases identical to TRBD2. The CDR3 has 14 amino acids. The J segment lost 4 bases and the V segment lost 4 bases, leaving 2 bases of the junction unmatched. CDR1 is SGDLS, CDR2 YYNGEE, per germline.

The rearrangement uses TRBV20-1 and TRBJ1-1; D is unclear. Looked up from germline, CDR1 is DFQATT and CDR2 is SNEGSKA (reference sequence). Trimming cost V 3 bases and J 5 bases, with 7 bases left between them. The CDR3 is 11 residues long. For the CDR3, the DNA is TGCAGTGCTAGTGCGAGGACTGAAGCTTTCTTT. Amino acids: CSASARTEAFF.

In DNA, the CDR3 is TGTGCCAGCAGCGTAGACGGTATGTCCAAAGATACGCAGTATTTT. Its translation is CASSVDGMSKDTQYF. This rearrangement joins TRBV9 to TRBJ2-3; D call uncertain. Germline V gene data show CDR1 as SGDLS and CDR2 as YYNGEE. Deletions cut 0 bases from V and 5 bases from J, with 13 bases between. The CDR3 sequence is 15 residues long.

V is TRBV4-2 and J is TRBJ1-1; tentative D call: TRBD1 (5 bases). CDR1 is LGHNA, CDR2 YNFKEQ, per germline. Trimming removed 0 bases from V and 1 base from J, with 12 bases in between. This CDR3 comprises 16 residues. The CDR3 region is CASSQDSRGSNTEAFF. CDR3 sequence (DNA): TGTGCCAGCAGCCAAGATAGCCGGGGGTCGAACACTGAAGCTTTCTTT.

The chain carries TRBV7-8 and TRBJ2-7; 11 bases are shared with TRBD1. The CDR3 is 14 residues long. Germline CDR1 is SGHVS and CDR2 is FQNEAQ. V shed 5 bases and J 4 bases; nucleotides not matched to a gene: 4. As DNA, the CDR3 is TGTGCCAGCAGCAACGGGACAGGGGGGTACGAGCAGTACTTC. It is translated as CASSNGTGGYEQYF.

This clone was recorded many times. The chain couples TRBV10-2 to TRBJ2-7, with D tentatively TRBD1 (5 bases). V was clipped by 4 bases and J by 0 bases, with 13 bases between them. The CDR3 extends over 15 amino acids. Germline V gene data show CDR1 as WSHSY and CDR2 as SAAADI. The CDR3 DNA is TGCGCCAGCAGTGTAGACAGTGCCCTCTCCTACGAGCAGTACTTC. Amino acid sequence: CASSVDSALSYEQYF.